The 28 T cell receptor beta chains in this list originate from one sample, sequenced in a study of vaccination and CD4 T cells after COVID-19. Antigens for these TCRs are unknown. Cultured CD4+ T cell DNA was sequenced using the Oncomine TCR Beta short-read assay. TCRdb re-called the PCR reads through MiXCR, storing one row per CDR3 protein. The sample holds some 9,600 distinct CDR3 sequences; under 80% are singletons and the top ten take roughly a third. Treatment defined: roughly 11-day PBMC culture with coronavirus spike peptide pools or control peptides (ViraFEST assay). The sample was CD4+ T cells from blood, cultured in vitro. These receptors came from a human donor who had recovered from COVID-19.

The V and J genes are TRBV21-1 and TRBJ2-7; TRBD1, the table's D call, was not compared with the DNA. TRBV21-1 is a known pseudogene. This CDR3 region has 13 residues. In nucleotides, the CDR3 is TGTGCCAGCAGCAAACCACGACCGGGCGAGCAGTACTTC. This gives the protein CASSKPRPGEQYF.

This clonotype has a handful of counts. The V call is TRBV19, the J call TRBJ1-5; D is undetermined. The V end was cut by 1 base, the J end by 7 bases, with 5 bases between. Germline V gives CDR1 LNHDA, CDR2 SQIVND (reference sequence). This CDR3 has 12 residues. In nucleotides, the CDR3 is TGTGCCAGTAGTATAGGAAGGCAGCCCCAGCATTTT. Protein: CASSIGRQPQHF.

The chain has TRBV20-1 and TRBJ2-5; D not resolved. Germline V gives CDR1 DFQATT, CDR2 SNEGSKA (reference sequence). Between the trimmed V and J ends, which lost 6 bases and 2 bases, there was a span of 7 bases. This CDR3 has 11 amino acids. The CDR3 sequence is CSAPRQETQYF. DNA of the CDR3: TGCAGTGCACCCAGACAAGAGACCCAGTACTTC.

The CDR3 DNA follows: TGTGCCAGCAGTTTCGCGGGACTAGGGAGAGGTATCACAGATACGCAGTATTTT. Protein product: CASSFAGLGRGITDTQYF. The genes are TRBV28 and TRBJ2-3; 8 nucleotides line up with TRBD2. There are 18 residues in the CDR3. Germline values: CDR1 MDHEN, CDR2 SYDVKM. V gave up 3 bases and J gave up 2 bases; unmatched junction bases: 13.

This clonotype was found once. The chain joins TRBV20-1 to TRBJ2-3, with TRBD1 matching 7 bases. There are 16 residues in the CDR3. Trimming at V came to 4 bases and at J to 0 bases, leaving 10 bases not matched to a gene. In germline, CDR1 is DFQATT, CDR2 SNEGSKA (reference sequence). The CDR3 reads CSANNRGSSSTDTQYF. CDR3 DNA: TGCAGTGCTAACAACAGGGGCTCGTCTAGCACAGATACGCAGTATTTT.

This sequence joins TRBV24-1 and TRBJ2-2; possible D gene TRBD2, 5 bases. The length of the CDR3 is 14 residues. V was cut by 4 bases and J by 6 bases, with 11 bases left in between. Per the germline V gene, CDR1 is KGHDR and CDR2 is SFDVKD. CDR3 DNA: TGTGCCACCAGTGACCCGCGGGCGGCCGGGGAGCTGTTTTTT. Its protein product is CATSDPRAAGELFF.

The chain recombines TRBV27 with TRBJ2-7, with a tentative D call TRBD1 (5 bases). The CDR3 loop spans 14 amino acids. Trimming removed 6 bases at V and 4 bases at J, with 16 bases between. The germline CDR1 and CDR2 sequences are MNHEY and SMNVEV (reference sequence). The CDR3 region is CASSARQGVYEQYF. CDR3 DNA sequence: TGTGCCAGCAGCGCCAGGCAGGGCGTATACGAGCAGTACTTC.

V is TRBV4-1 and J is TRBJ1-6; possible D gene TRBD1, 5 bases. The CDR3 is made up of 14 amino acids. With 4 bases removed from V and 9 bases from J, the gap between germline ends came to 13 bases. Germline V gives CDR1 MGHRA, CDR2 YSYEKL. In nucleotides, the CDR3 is TGCGCCAGCAGCCCGACTGGGGGAGGTTCACCCCTCCACTTT. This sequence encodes CASSPTGGGSPLHF.

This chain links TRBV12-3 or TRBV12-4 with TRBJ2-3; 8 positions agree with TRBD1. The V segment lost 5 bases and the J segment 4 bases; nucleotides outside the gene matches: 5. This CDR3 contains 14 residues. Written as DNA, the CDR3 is TGTGCCAGCAGTACCAGGACAGGGTCAGATACGCAGTATTTT. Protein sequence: CASSTRTGSDTQYF.

CDR3 sequence reads: CASSGTGRTDTQYF. The CDR3 DNA reads as TGCGCCAGCAGTGGTACCGGTCGCACAGATACGCAGTATTTT. This chain connects TRBV10-2 to TRBJ2-3; D remains unclear. CDR3 length equals 14 residues. From germline, CDR1 is WSHSY and CDR2 SAAADI. V was shortened by 4 bases and J by 1 base, with 9 bases between the two germline ends.

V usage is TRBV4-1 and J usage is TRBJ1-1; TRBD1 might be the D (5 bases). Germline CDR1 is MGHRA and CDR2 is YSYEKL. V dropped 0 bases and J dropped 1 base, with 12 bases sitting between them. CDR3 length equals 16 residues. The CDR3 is CASSQDGRGGNTEAFF. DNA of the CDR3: TGCGCCAGCAGCCAAGATGGGCGGGGGGGGAACACTGAAGCTTTCTTT.

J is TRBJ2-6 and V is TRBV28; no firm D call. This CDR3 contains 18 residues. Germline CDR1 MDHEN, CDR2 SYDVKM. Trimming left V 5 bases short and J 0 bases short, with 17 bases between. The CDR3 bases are TGTGCCAGCAGTAAACAGAGGCCCCTCCTCTCTGGGGCCAACGTCCTGACTTTC. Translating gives CASSKQRPLLSGANVLTF.

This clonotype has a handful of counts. The CDR3 loop is CASSRNLQGNTEAFF. In DNA, the CDR3 is TGTGCCAGCAGCCGAAACTTACAGGGGAACACTGAAGCTTTCTTT. The V call is TRBV27, the J call TRBJ1-1, with D perhaps matching TRBD1 (6 bases). The V gene's germline CDR1 is MNHEY and CDR2 SMNVEV (reference sequence). V was pared by 6 bases and J by 1 base, with 15 bases between. CDR3 length equals 15 residues.

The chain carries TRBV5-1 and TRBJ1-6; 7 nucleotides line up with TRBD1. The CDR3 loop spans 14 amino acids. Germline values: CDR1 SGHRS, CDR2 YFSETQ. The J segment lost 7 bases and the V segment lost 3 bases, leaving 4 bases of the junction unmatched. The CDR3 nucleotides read TGCGCCAGCAGCTCAGGGACAGAAAATTCACCCCTCCACTTT. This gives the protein CASSSGTENSPLHF.

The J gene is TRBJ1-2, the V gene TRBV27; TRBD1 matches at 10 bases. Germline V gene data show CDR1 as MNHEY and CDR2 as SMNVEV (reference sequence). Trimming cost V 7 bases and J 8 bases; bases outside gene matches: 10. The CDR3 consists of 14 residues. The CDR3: CASKGPGQGFGYTF. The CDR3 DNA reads TGTGCCAGCAAGGGCCCGGGACAGGGGTTCGGCTACACCTTC.

The CDR3 nucleotides read TGTGCCAGCAGTCGGCTGGATTCCTACGAGCAGTACTTC. Protein: CASSRLDSYEQYF. The chain recombines TRBV6-2 or TRBV6-3 with TRBJ2-7; D unclear. Trimming stripped 5 bases from V and 1 base from J, with 9 bases between. This CDR3 contains 13 residues. Germline V lookup: CDR1 MNHEY, CDR2 SVGEGT.

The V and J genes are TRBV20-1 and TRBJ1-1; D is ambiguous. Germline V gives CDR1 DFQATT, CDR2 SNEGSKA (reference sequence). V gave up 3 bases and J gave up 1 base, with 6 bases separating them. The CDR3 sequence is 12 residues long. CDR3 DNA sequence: TGCAGTGCTAGGACAACGAACACTGAAGCTTTCTTT. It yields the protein CSARTTNTEAFF.

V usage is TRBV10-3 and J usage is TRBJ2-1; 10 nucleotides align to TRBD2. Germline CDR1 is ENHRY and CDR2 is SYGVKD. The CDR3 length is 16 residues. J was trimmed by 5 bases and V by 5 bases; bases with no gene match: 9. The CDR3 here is CAISFPSGGPNNEQFF. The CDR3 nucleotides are TGTGCCATCAGTTTTCCTAGCGGGGGCCCCAACAATGAGCAGTTCTTC.

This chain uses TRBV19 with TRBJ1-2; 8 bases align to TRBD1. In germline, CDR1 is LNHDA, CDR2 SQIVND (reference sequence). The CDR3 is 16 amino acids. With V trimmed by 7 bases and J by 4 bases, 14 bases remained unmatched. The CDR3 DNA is TGTGCCAGTACCTCCCTATCCGGACAGGGCCTCTATGGCTACACCTTC. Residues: CASTSLSGQGLYGYTF.

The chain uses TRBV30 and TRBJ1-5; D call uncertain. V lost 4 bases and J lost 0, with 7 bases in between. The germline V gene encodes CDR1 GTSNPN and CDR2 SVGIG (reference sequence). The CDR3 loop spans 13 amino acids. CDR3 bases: TGTGCCTGGAATCGTTATAGCAATCAGCCCCAGCATTTT. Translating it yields CAWNRYSNQPQHF.

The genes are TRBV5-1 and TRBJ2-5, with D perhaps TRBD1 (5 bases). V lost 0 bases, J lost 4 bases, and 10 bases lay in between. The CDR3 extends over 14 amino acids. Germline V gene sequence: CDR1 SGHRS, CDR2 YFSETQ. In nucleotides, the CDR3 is TGCGCCAGCAGCTTGGCAGGGCAAGGAGAGACCCAGTACTTC. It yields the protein CASSLAGQGETQYF.

CDR3 bases: TGTGCCAGCAGCACGGGACAGTTTAACACCCGGAGTGATACGCAGTATTTT. It yields the protein CASSTGQFNTRSDTQYF. V is TRBV7-9 and J is TRBJ2-3; 7 nucleotides line up with TRBD1. The length of the CDR3 is 17 residues. V was pared by 5 bases and J by 6 bases, with 17 bases of the junction left unmatched. CDR1 SEHNR and CDR2 FQNEAQ come from the germline V gene (reference sequence).

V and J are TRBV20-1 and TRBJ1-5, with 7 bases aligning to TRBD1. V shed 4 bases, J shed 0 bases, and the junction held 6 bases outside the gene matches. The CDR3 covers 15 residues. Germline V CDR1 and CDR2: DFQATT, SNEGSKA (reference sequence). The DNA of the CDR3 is TGCAGTGCTACCGGACAGGAACATAGCAATCAGCCCCAGCATTTT. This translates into CSATGQEHSNQPQHF.

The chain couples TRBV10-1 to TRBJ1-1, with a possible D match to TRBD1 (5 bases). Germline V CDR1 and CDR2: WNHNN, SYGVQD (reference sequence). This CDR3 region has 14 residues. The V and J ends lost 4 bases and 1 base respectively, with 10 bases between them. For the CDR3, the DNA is TGCGCCAGCAGTGGAGGGACGGGGAACACTGAAGCTTTCTTT. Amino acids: CASSGGTGNTEAFF.

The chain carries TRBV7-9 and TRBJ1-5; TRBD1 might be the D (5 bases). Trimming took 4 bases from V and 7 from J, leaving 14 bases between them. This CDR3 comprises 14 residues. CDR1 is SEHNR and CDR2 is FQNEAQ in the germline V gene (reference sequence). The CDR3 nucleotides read TGTGCCAGCAGCTCGGCGGGGGGGGAGCAGCCCCAGCATTTT. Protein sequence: CASSSAGGEQPQHF.

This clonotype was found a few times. CDR3 region: CASSESWGPSYGYTF. CDR3 sequence (DNA): TGTGCCAGCAGTGAATCCTGGGGGCCTAGCTATGGCTACACCTTC. The V and J genes are TRBV6-1 and TRBJ1-2; a weak D match, TRBD1 (6 bases). The CDR3 has 15 residues. Trimming stripped 2 bases from V and 4 bases from J, with 14 bases between. Germline V gene sequence: CDR1 MNHNS, CDR2 SASEGT.

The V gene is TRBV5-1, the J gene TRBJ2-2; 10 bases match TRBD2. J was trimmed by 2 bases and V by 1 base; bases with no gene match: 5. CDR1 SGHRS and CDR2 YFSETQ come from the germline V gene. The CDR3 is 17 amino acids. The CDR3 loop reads CASSLSSGRYNTGELFF. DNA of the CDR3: TGCGCCAGCAGCTTGAGTAGCGGGAGGTACAACACCGGGGAGCTGTTTTTT.

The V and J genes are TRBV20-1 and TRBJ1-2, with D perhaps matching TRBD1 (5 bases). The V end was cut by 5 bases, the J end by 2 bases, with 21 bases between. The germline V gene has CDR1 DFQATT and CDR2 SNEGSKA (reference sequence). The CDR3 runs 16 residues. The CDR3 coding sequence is TGCAGTGCTTCAGGCGGGGGTAAGGGCGTGAACTATGGCTACACCTTC. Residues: CSASGGGKGVNYGYTF.